These T cell receptor beta chains were read from a single sample in a study of CD8+ T cells in alopecia areata. Only in-frame clones appear in the TCRdb table, and some are missing; sequencing was by immunoSEQ multiplex PCR. The table includes about 200,000 clones, around 57% detected once. The sequencing used CD4+ T cells sorted from blood, collected at week 4, from a patient treated with tofacitinib. All receptors come from a human donor with alopecia areata. The CDR3 runs from the conserved cysteine through the conserved F or W. Each record gives: CDR3 DNA, CDR3 protein, clone size, J gene, V gene, D gene. D genes are given only for firm matches. Size is omitted from some rows. Given values are once, few, many or a class for expanded clones.

TGTGCCAGCAGACTAGCGGGGGGGCGGTACGAGCAGTACTTC CASRLAGGRYEQYF once TRBJ2-7 TRBV7-2 TRBD2
TGTGCCAGCAGCCAAGATCTTCTCAGCACAGATACGCAGTATTTT CASSQDLLSTDTQYF . TRBJ2-3 TRBV14 .
TGCAGCGTTGGATTTCCGGGGCTTCGGGGTTGGGAGCAGTTCTTC CSVGFPGLRGWEQFF . TRBJ2-1 TRBV29-1 .
TGCAGCGTTAGGACAGGGGGAAATTCACCCCTCCACTTT CSVRTGGNSPLHF . TRBJ1-6 TRBV29-1 TRBD1
TGTGCCAGCAGTTCAAACAGGGGGGGAAATTCACCCCTCCACTTT CASSSNRGGNSPLHF . TRBJ1-6 TRBV6-5 TRBD1
TGCAGCGTGCCGGGACAGCTTGAAGCTTTCTTT CSVPGQLEAFF . TRBJ1-1 TRBV29-1 TRBD1
TGTGCCAGCAGTGATTCGACGGCGCACACCTTC CASSDSTAHTF few TRBJ1-2 TRBV2 .
TGCGCCAGCAGTGAGGACACCCAGGGTATGAACGCTTTCTTT CASSEDTQGMNAFF . TRBJ1-1 TRBV10-1 .
TGTGCCAGCAGCCAACTACCGGACGTGAACACTGAAGCTTTCTTT CASSQLPDVNTEAFF . TRBJ1-1 TRBV4-2 .
TGTGCCAGCAGCGTAGACCCTAGCGGGGGCAGAGGGGCAAGGGGTGAGCAGTTCTTC CASSVDPSGGRGARGEQFF . TRBJ2-1 TRBV9 TRBD2
TGTGCCAGCAGCCTCTCCGGTCGAGATACGCAGTATTTT CASSLSGRDTQYF . TRBJ2-3 TRBV5-6 .
TGTGCCTGGAGTGGTGGCGGGGGGGCCACAGATACGCAGTATTTT CAWSGGGGATDTQYF . TRBJ2-3 TRBV30 TRBD2
TGTGCCCTGGACGGGGGATCAAACACTGAAGCTTTCTTT CALDGGSNTEAFF . TRBJ1-1 TRBV30 .
TGTGCCAGCAGCTTGGGACCCAAGGGCTACACCTTC CASSLGPKGYTF . TRBJ1-2 TRBV7-8 .
TGTGCCAGTACCCGACTTGGGGCGGATACGCAGTATTTT CASTRLGADTQYF few TRBJ2-3 TRBV19 .
TGTGCCAGCAGTACTGGGACAGGGGGGAATGGCTACACCTTC CASSTGTGGNGYTF . TRBJ1-2 TRBV6-6 TRBD1
TGCGCCAGCAGCCAAGGCGCACGAGTAGGGGAAGAGACCCAGTACTTC CASSQGARVGEETQYF few TRBJ2-5 TRBV4-3 .
TGCAGCGTTGGCGGTGGGAGGGGGCGAGTTGGAGAGCAGTACTTC CSVGGGRGRVGEQYF . TRBJ2-7 TRBV29-1 .
TGTGCCTGGAGTGTAGGACAGGAGAATTCACCCCTCCACTTT CAWSVGQENSPLHF . TRBJ1-6 TRBV30 TRBD1
TGCGCCAGCAAAGGGGGTGGGAACACTGAAGCTTTCTTT CASKGGGNTEAFF few TRBJ1-1 TRBV10-2 .
TGTGCCAGCAGCCCCATTGTGGCAGGGGCAGACACTGAAGCTTTCTTT CASSPIVAGADTEAFF . TRBJ1-1 TRBV7-6 .
TGCAGCGTTAAAGGGACAGGAGGCTACGAGCAGTACTTC CSVKGTGGYEQYF . TRBJ2-7 TRBV29-1 TRBD1
TGTGCCAGCAGCTTAGACTGGCTTAAAACAGGGACAGATACGCAGTATTTT CASSLDWLKTGTDTQYF few TRBJ2-3 TRBV7-8 .
TGTGCCAGCAGCCAAAGACAGGGGGGTGGCTACACCTTC CASSQRQGGGYTF . TRBJ1-2 TRBV7-2 TRBD1
TGTGCCAGCAGCCGTACTAAAGGGGTCTCCTACGAGCAGTACTTC CASSRTKGVSYEQYF . TRBJ2-7 TRBV7-2 .
TGCAGCGTTGAAGAGGGGGCCGGCTATGGCTACACCTTC CSVEEGAGYGYTF few TRBJ1-2 TRBV29-1 .
TGCAGCGTTGGAAAGGGATACGAGCAGTACTTC CSVGKGYEQYF . TRBJ2-7 TRBV29-1 .
TGCAGTGCTAATTCCGGCGGCTACACCTTC CSANSGGYTF . TRBJ1-2 TRBV20-1 .
TGTGCCACCAGCAGAGATGGGCTTACATGGGAAGGCTACACCTTC CATSRDGLTWEGYTF . TRBJ1-2 TRBV15 .
TGTGCCAGCAGTTTTAGCGGGGGTGAGACCCAGTACTTC CASSFSGGETQYF . TRBJ2-5 TRBV7-6 TRBD2
TGCAGCGTCGTGGGACAGCCAAATGAAAAACTGTTTTTT CSVVGQPNEKLFF few TRBJ1-4 TRBV29-1 TRBD1
TGTGCCAGCAGTCTCGGACAGGGGCTACAAGAGACCCAGTACTTC CASSLGQGLQETQYF . TRBJ2-5 TRBV6-5 TRBD1
TGTGCCAGCAGCCCCACGACTAGCCGGAGCACAGATACGCAGTATTTT CASSPTTSRSTDTQYF few TRBJ2-3 TRBV11-2 TRBD2
TGTGCCAGCTCACAAAGCGGGGGTAACACTGAAGCTTTCTTT CASSQSGGNTEAFF . TRBJ1-1 TRBV18 .
TGTGCCAGCAGTAACAGGGAGGCCCCTGGCACCGGGGAGCTGTTTTTT CASSNREAPGTGELFF . TRBJ2-2 TRBV2 .
TGTGCCAGCAGCTTAGCTGCGGGGGGGACCTACGAGCAGTACTTC CASSLAAGGTYEQYF . TRBJ2-7 TRBV11-2 TRBD2
TGCAGCGTTGAGAACACTGAAGCTTTCTTT CSVENTEAFF once TRBJ1-1 TRBV29-1 .
TGCAGCGGAAACAGGGGGCGAGGGGAAAAACTGTTTTTT CSGNRGRGEKLFF many TRBJ1-4 TRBV29-1 TRBD1
TGCGCCAGCAGCGTGGGGACAGGGGTAAATTCACCCCTCCACTTT CASSVGTGVNSPLHF . TRBJ1-6 TRBV5-1 TRBD1
TGCAGCGTTGCGGGCAGGGTGAGGTATCATGAGCAGTTCTTC CSVAGRVRYHEQFF few TRBJ2-1 TRBV29-1 .
TGTGCCGTAGGAAGGGTTTACGAGCAGTACTTC CAVGRVYEQYF . TRBJ2-7 TRBV27 .
TGCAGCGTTGGGTTGGGCAGGGGGTTCTCCGAGCAGTACTTC CSVGLGRGFSEQYF . TRBJ2-7 TRBV29-1 TRBD1
TGTGCCAGCAGCGGTCTGACTGATTCCGGGGCCAACGTCCTGACTTTC CASSGLTDSGANVLTF few TRBJ2-6 TRBV5-4 .
TGCAGCGTTGTGGAAGGGAGCTACACCTTC CSVVEGSYTF once TRBJ1-2 TRBV29-1 .
TGTGCCAGCAGCTTTGACAGGGGGCCATACGAGCAGTACTTC CASSFDRGPYEQYF . TRBJ2-7 TRBV7-9 TRBD1
TGCGCCAGCAGCTCCGATAGCGAAGGCCCAGATACGCAGTATTTT CASSSDSEGPDTQYF . TRBJ2-3 TRBV5-1 .
TGTGCCAGCAGTACCAGGGACAGGGGACGCAATCAGCCCCAGCATTTT CASSTRDRGRNQPQHF . TRBJ1-5 TRBV28 TRBD1
TGCGCCAGCAGCCCGCAACCTGTAGGGCAGGGGGGTGATGAAGCTTTCTTT CASSPQPVGQGGDEAFF . TRBJ1-1 TRBV5-1 TRBD1
TGTGCCAGCAGCGGCGCCGGGACTGAAGCTTTCTTT CASSGAGTEAFF . TRBJ1-1 TRBV9 .
TGCGCCAGCAGCCCGTCGATCAATCAGCCCCAGCATTTT CASSPSINQPQHF few TRBJ1-5 TRBV5-1 .
TGTGCCAGCAGCCCCGACAGGTTGAACACTGAAGCTTTCTTT CASSPDRLNTEAFF few TRBJ1-1 TRBV2 .
TGTGCCAGCAGTGGAACCGTGGACAAAGAGACCCAGTACTTC CASSGTVDKETQYF few TRBJ2-5 TRBV2 .
TGTGCCAGCAGTGACGACACAGATACGCAGTATTTT CASSDDTDTQYF . TRBJ2-3 TRBV2 .